This passage covers 8 T cell receptor beta chains from one sample sequenced in a study of blood T cell repertoires in COVID-19 (TCRdb year 2020). The library was prepared using the immunoSEQ multiplex PCR assay. TCRdb limited this immuneACCESS table to in-frame rearrangements with V and J called. A share of clones is missing; checked studies link under half to unresolved V genes, and the rest is unexplained. The table for this sample lists roughly 330,000 clones; about 87% of them were counted only once. About 5% of the sample is taken by the ten largest. The source material was PBMCs or T cells enriched from blood (not recorded which). These receptors came from a woman aged 25 to 39 who had recovered from COVID-19.

The rearrangement joins TRBV6-5 to TRBJ1-1, with D possibly being TRBD1 (5 bases). V lost 5 bases, J lost 11 bases, and 18 bases lay in between. The CDR3 contains 13 residues. The V gene's germline CDR1 is MNHEY and CDR2 SVGAGI. The CDR3 DNA is TGTGCCAGCAGTCCTAGGGACGGCCGGGGGGCTTTCTTT. This sequence encodes CASSPRDGRGAFF.

This clone came up a few times. The rearrangement uses TRBV4-2 and TRBJ1-1; D not resolved. V gave up 4 bases and J gave up 0 bases, with 15 bases separating them. This CDR3 comprises 16 residues. Germline lookup yields CDR1 LGHNA and CDR2 YNFKEQ. This CDR3 is CASSRQAGSLNTEAFF. For the CDR3, the DNA is TGTGCCAGCAGCCGCCAAGCGGGATCTTTGAACACTGAAGCTTTCTTT.

Of note for this clone: Relative to the germline gene, one junction end is altered; a read error may explain this. V and J are TRBV28 and TRBJ1-5; D not resolved. The CDR3 is 8 residues long. CDR1 is MDHEN, CDR2 SYDVKM, per germline. The CDR3 loop is CLAGPQHF. The CDR3 coding sequence is TGCTTAGCTGGACCCCAGCATTTT.

The V gene is TRBV28, the J gene TRBJ1-4; D uncertain. Germline CDR1 and CDR2: MDHEN and SYDVKM. V was shortened by 3 bases and J by 8 bases, with 10 bases between the two germline ends. The CDR3 runs to 13 residues. CDR3: CASSFRISEKLFF. The CDR3 bases are TGTGCCAGCAGTTTTCGTATCTCGGAAAAACTGTTTTTT.

The chain couples TRBV6-5 to TRBJ1-6; weak D call: TRBD1 (6 bases). With 5 bases removed from V and 9 bases from J, the gap between germline ends came to 14 bases. This CDR3 region has 14 residues. The germline V gene encodes CDR1 MNHEY and CDR2 SVGAGI. CDR3 sequence reads: CASSQAGAGSPLHF. The DNA for the CDR3 is TGTGCCAGCAGTCAGGCAGGGGCTGGTTCACCCCTCCACTTT.

This clone has just one count. As DNA, the CDR3 is TGTGCCAGTAGTATCTCTCCTCCGGGGACTGGAAACACCATATATTTT. Amino acid sequence: CASSISPPGTGNTIYF. The rearrangement links TRBV19 to TRBJ1-3; no clear D gene. Trimming cost V 3 bases and J 2 bases, with 14 bases left between them. The CDR3 spans 16 residues. Germline-derived CDR1 and CDR2 are LNHDA and SQIVND (reference sequence).

The chain combines TRBV9 with TRBJ1-2; 7 nucleotides agree with TRBD1. Germline loops: CDR1 SGDLS, CDR2 YYNGEE. This CDR3 is built from 12 residues. Losses at the gene ends were 3 bases for V and 7 bases for J; bases not matched to a gene: 3. CDR3 protein: CASSGQGRGYTF. The CDR3 DNA sequence: TGTGCCAGCAGCGGACAGGGACGTGGCTACACCTTC.

This chain connects TRBV7-2 to TRBJ1-5; 9 positions agree with TRBD1. This CDR3 region has 15 residues. Trimming at V came to 5 bases and at J to 3 bases, leaving 5 bases not matched to a gene. Germline CDR1 reads SGHTA; CDR2 reads FQGNSA. The CDR3 DNA sequence: TGTGCCAGCAGCCCTTGGACAGGGGCCAATCAGCCCCAGCATTTT. Translating it yields CASSPWTGANQPQHF.